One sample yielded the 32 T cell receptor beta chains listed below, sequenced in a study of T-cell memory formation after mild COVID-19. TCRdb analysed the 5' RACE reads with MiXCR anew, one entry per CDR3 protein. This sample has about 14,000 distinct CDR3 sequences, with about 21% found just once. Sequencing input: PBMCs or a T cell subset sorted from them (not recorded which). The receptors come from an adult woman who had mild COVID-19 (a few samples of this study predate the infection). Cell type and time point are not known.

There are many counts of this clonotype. CDR3 loop: CASSARTDSYEQYF. In DNA form, the CDR3 reads TGTGCCAGCAGCGCCCGGACCGACTCCTACGAGCAGTACTTC. This sequence joins TRBV9 and TRBJ2-7, with no clear D. Germline V gene data show CDR1 as SGDLS and CDR2 as YYNGEE. The CDR3 consists of 14 residues. Between the trimmed V and J ends, which lost 3 bases and 0 bases, there was a span of 10 bases.

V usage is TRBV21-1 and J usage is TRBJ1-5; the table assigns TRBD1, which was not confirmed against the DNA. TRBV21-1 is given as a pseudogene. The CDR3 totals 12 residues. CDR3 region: CASKGAGQPQHF. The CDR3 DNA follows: TGTGCCTCCAAAGGGGCAGGGCAGCCCCAGCATTTT.

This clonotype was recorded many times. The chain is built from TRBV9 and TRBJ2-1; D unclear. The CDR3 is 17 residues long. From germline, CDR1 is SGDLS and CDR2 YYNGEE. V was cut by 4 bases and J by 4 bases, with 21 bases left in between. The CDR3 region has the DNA TGTGCCAGCAGCCCCTCCGGTAGGGCGATGAGTTACAATGAGCAGTTCTTC. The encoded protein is CASSPSGRAMSYNEQFF.

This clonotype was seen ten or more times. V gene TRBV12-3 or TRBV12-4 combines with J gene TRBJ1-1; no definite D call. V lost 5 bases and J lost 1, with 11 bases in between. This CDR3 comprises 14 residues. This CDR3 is CASSPRAGNTEAFF. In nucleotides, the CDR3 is TGTGCCAGCAGTCCGCGGGCGGGGAACACTGAAGCTTTCTTT.

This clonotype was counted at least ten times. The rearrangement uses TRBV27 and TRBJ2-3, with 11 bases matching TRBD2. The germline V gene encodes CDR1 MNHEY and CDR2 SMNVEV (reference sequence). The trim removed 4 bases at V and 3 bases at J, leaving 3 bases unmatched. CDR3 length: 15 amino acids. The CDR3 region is CASSSRLAGTDTQYF. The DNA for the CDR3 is TGTGCCAGCAGTTCCCGACTAGCGGGAACAGATACGCAGTATTTT.

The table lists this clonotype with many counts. The CDR3 coding sequence is TGTGCCAGCAGTTACGTAAAGGGATCTAACTATGGCTACACCTTC. Translated, it gives CASSYVKGSNYGYTF. The J gene is TRBJ1-2, the V gene TRBV6-5; D is unresolved. Germline V gene data show CDR1 as MNHEY and CDR2 as SVGAGI. The CDR3 loop spans 15 amino acids. Trimming stripped 2 bases from V and 0 bases from J, with 10 bases between.

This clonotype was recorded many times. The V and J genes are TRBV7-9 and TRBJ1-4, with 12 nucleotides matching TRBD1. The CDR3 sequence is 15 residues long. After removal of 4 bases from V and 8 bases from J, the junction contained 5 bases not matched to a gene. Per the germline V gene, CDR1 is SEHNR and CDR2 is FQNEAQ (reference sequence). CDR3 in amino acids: CASSSPGTGGEKLFF. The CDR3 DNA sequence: TGTGCCAGCAGCTCCCCCGGGACAGGGGGCGAAAAACTGTTTTTT.

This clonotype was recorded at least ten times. Here the CDR3 DNA reads TGTGCCAGCAGCTTAGTCGAAAATACGCAGTATTTT. It codes for CASSLVENTQYF. The chain carries TRBV7-6 and TRBJ2-3; D unresolved. Trimming removed 1 base at V and 7 bases at J, with 6 bases between. The CDR3 extends over 12 amino acids. Germline V lookup: CDR1 SGHVS, CDR2 FNYEAQ.

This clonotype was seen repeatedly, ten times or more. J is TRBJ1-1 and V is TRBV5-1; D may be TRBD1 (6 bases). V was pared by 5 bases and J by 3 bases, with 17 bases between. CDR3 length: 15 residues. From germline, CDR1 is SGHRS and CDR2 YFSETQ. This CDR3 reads CASSSGVIVDTEAFF. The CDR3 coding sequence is TGCGCCAGCAGTTCAGGGGTTATCGTGGACACTGAAGCTTTCTTT.

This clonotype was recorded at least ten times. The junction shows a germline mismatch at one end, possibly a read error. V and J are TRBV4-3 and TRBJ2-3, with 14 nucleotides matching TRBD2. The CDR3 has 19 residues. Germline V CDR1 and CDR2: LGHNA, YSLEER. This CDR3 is CASSQDWGTSGSYPNSDRF. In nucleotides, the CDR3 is TGCGCCAGCAGCCAAGATTGGGGGACTAGCGGGAGTTACCCCAACTCTGATCGTTTT.

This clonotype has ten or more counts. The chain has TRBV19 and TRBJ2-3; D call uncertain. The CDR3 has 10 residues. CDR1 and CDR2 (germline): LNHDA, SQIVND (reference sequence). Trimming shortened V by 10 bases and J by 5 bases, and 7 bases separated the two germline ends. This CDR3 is CATAEDTQYF. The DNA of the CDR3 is TGTGCCACCGCTGAAGATACGCAGTATTTT.

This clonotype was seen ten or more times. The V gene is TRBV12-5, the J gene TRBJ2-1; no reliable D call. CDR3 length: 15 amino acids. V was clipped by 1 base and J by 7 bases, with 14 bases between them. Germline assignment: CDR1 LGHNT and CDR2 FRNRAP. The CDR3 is CASGLGGGYGNEQFF. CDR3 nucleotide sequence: TGTGCTAGTGGTTTGGGGGGTGGCTACGGGAATGAGCAGTTCTTC.

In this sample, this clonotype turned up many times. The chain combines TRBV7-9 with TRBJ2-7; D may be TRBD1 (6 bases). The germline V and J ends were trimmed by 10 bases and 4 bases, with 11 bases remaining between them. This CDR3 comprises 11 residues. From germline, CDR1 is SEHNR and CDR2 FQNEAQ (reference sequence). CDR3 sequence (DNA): TGTGCCATCAAAACAGGGTACGAGCAGTACTTC. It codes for CAIKTGYEQYF.

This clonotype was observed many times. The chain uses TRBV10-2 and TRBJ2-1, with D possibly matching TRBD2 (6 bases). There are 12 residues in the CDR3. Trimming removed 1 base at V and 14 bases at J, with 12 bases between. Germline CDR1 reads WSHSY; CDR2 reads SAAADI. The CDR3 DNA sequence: TGCGCCAGCAGTGAGTTTCGACTAGAGGAGTTCTTC. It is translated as CASSEFRLEEFF.

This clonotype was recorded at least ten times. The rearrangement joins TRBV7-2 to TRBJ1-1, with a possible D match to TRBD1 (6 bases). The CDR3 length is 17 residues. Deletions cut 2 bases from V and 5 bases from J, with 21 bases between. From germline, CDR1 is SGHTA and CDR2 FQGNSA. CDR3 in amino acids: CASSLFWYREDSTEAFF. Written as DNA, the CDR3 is TGTGCCAGCAGCTTATTCTGGTACAGGGAGGATAGTACTGAAGCTTTCTTT.

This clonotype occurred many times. The chain's CDR3 is CASSQESGQGNEQFF. The DNA of the CDR3 is TGTGCCAGCAGCCAAGAGTCGGGACAGGGGAATGAGCAGTTCTTC. The chain has TRBV7-9 and TRBJ2-1; 10 bases match TRBD1. Looked up from germline, CDR1 is SEHNR and CDR2 is FQNEAQ (reference sequence). The J segment lost 7 bases and the V segment lost 5 bases, leaving 8 bases of the junction unmatched. The CDR3 extends over 15 amino acids.

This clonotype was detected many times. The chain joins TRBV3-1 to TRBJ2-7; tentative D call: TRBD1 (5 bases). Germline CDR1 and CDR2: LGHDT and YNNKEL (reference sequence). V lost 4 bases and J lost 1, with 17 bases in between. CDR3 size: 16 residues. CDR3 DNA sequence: TGTGCCAGCAGCCCCTTTACAGGCCCACCATCCTACGAGCAGTACTTC. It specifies CASSPFTGPPSYEQYF.

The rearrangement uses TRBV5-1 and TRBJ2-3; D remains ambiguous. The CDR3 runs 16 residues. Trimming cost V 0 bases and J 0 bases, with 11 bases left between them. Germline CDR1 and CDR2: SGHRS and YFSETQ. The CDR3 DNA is TGCGCCAGCAGCTTGGGGGGAATGACTAGCACAGATACGCAGTATTTT. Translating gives CASSLGGMTSTDTQYF.

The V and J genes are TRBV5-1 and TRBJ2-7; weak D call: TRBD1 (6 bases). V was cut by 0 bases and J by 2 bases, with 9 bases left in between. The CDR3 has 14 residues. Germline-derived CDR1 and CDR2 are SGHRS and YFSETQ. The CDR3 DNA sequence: TGCGCCAGCAGCTTGGAGGACAGTACCTACGAGCAGTACTTC. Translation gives CASSLEDSTYEQYF. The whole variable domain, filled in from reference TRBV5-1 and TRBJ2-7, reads KAGVTQTPRYLIKTRGQQVTLSCSPISGHRSVSWYQQTPGQGLQFLFEYFSETQRNKGNFPGRFSGRQFSNSRSEMNVSTLELGDSALYLCASSLEDSTYEQYFGPGTRLTVT.

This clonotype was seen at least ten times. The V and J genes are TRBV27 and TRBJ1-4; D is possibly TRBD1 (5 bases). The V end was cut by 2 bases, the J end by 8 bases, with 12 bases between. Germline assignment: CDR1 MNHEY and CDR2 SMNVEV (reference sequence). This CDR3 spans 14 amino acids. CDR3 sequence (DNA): TGTGCCAGCAGTTTAAGGGGATCTGGCGAAAAACTGTTTTTT. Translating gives CASSLRGSGEKLFF.

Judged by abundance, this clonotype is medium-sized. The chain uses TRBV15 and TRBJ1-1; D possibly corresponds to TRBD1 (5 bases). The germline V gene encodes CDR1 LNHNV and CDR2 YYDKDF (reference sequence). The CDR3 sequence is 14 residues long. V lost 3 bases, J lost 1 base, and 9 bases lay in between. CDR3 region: CATSSDRENTEAFF. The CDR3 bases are TGTGCCACCAGCAGCGACAGAGAGAACACTGAAGCTTTCTTT.

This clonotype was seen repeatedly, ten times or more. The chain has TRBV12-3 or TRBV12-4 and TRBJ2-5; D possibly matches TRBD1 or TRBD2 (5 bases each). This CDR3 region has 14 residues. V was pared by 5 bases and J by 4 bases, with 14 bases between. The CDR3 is CASSPQPGPETQYF. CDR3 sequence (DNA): TGTGCCAGCAGTCCGCAGCCGGGGCCAGAGACCCAGTACTTC.

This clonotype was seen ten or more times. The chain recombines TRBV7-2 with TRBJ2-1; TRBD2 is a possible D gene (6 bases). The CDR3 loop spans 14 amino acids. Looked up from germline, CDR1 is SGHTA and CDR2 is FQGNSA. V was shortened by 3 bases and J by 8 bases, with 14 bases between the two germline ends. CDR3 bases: TGTGCCAGCAGCTTGGCGGGACTCGGAGATGAGCAGTTCTTC. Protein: CASSLAGLGDEQFF.

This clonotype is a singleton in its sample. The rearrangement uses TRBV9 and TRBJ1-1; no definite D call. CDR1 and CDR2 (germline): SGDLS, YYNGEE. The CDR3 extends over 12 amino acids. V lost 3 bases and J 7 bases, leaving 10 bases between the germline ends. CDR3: CASSARPGEAFF. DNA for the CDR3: TGTGCCAGCAGCGCGCGACCGGGTGAAGCTTTCTTT.

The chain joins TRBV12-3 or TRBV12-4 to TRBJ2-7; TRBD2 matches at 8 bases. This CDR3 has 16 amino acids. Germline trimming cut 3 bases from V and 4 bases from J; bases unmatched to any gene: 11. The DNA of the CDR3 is TGTGCCAGCAGTTTTGGCGGGAGGATACACCAATACGAGCAGTACTTC. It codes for CASSFGGRIHQYEQYF.

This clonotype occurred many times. CDR3 sequence reads: CASSPGPKAMPSFSYEQYF. CDR3 DNA sequence: TGTGCCAGCAGCCCAGGACCGAAAGCAATGCCCAGCTTCTCCTACGAGCAGTACTTC. The V and J genes are TRBV6-2 or TRBV6-3 and TRBJ2-7; D not resolved. Trimming pared 6 bases from V and 0 bases from J, leaving 27 bases between. The CDR3 totals 19 residues. Germline loops: CDR1 MNHEY, CDR2 SVGEGT.

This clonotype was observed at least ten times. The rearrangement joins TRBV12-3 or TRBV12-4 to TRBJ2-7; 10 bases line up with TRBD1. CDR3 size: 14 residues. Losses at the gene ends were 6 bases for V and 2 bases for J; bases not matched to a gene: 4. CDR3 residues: CASRSGTGAYEQYF. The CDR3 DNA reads TGTGCCAGCAGGTCCGGGACAGGGGCCTACGAGCAGTACTTC.

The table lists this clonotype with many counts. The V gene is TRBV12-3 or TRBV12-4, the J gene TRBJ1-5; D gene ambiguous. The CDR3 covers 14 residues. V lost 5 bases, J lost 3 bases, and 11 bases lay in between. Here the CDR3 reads CASSPREFNQPQHF. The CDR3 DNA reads TGTGCCAGCAGTCCCCGGGAATTCAATCAGCCCCAGCATTTT.

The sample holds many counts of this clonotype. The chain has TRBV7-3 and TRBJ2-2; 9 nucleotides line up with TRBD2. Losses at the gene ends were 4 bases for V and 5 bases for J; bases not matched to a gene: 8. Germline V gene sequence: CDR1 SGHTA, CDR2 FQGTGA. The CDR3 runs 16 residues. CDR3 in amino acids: CASSSAGGLSTGELFF. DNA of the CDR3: TGTGCCAGCAGCTCCGCGGGAGGGTTATCTACCGGGGAGCTGTTTTTT.

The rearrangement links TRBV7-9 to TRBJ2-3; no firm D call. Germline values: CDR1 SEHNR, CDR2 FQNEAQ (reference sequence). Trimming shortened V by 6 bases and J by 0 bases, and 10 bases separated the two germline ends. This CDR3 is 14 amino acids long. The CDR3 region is CASRRTSSTDTQYF. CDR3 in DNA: TGTGCCAGCAGGCGAACCTCTAGCACAGATACGCAGTATTTT.

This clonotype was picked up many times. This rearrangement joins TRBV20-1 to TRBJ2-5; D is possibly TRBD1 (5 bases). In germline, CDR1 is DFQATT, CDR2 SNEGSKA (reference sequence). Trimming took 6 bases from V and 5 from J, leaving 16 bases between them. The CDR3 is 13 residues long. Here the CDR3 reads CSARNRGWETQYF. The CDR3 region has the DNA TGCAGTGCCAGAAATAGGGGTTGGGAGACCCAGTACTTC.

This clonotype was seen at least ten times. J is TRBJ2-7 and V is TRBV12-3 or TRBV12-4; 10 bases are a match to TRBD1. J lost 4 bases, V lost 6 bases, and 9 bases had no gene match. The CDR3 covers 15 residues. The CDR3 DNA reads TGTGCCAGCAGCAACCGACAGGGGGCTGCGTACGAGCAGTACTTC. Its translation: CASSNRQGAAYEQYF.